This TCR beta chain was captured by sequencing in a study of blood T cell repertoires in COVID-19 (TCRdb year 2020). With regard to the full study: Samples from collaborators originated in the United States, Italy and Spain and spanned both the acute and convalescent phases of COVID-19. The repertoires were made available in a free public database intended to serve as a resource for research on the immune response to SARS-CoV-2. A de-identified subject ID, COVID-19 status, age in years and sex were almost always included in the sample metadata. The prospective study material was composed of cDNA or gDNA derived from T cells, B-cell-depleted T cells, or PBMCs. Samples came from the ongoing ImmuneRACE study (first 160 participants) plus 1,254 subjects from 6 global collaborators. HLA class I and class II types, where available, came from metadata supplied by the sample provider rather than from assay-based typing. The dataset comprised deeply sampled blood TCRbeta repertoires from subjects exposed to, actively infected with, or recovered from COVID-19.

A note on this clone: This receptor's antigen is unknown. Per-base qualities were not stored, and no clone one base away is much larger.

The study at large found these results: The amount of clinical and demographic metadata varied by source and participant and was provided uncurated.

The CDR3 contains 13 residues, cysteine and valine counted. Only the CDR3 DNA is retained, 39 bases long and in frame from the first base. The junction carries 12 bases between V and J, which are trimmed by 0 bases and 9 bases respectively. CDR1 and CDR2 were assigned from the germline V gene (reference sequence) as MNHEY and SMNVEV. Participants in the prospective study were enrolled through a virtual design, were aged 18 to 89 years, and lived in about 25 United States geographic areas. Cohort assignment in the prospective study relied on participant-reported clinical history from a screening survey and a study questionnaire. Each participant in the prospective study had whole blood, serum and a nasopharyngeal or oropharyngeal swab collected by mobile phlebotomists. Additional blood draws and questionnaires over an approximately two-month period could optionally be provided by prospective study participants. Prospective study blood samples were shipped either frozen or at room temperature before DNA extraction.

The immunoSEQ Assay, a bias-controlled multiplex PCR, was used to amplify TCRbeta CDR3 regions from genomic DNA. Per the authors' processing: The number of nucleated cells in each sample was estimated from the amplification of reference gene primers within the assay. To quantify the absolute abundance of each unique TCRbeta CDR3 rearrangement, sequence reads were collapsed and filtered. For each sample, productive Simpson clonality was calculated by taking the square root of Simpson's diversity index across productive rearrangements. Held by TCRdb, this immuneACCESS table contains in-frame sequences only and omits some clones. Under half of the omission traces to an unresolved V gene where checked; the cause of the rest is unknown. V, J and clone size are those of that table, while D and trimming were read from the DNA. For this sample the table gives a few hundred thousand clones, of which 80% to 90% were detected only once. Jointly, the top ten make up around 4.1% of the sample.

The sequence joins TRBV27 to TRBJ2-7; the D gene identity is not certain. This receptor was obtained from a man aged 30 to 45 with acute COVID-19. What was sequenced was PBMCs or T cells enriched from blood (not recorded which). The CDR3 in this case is CASSLSVVTPQYV. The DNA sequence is TGTGCCAGCAGTTTATCTGTTGTGACACCGCAGTACGTC.